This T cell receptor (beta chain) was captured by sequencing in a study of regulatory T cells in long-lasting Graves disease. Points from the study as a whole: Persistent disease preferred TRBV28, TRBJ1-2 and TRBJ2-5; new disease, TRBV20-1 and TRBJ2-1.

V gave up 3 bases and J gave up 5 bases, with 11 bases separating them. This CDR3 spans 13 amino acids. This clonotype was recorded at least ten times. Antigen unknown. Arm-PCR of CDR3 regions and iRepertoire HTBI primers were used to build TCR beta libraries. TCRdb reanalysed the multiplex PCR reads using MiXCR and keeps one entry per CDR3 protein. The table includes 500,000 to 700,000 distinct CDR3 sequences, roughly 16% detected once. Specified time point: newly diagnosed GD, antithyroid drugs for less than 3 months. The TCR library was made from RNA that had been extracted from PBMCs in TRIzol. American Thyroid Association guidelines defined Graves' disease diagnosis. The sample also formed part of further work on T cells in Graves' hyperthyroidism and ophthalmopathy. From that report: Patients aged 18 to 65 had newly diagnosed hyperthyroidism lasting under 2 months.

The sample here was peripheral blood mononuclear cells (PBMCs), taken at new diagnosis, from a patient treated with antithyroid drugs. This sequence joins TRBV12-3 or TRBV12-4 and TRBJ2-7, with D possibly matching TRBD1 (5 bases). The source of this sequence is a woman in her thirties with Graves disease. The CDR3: CASSLGREHEQYF. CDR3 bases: TGTGCCAGCAGTTTGGGCAGGGAACACGAGCAGTACTTC.